A selection of T cell receptor beta chains follows, all from one sample in a study of shared clonotypes between healthy human individuals. Only in-frame clones appear in the TCRdb table, and some are missing; sequencing was by immunoSEQ multiplex PCR. The sample yields about 680,000 clones, 92% seen once. The sequencing sample was made of naive CD8+ T cells sorted from blood. The receptor set was obtained from a man aged 25 to 40 in good health. Each CDR3 is given with its conserved first and last residue. The D gene is left open where the match is weak. Only some rows state a clone size, as once, few, many or a class for expanded clones.

V,size,D,J,length,DNA,CDR3
TRBV27,once,TRBD2,TRBJ2-1,16,TGTGCCAGCCAACTAGCGGGAGGCGATAAGTACAATGAGCAGTTCTTC,CASQLAGGDKYNEQFF
TRBV7-9,NA,NA,TRBJ1-1,14,TGTGCCAGCAGCAACGGGATTTGGGACACTGAAGCTTTCTTT,CASSNGIWDTEAFF
TRBV2,few,NA,TRBJ2-2,12,TGTGCCAGCAGGAGTAGCACCGGGGAGCTGTTTTTT,CASRSSTGELFF
TRBV4-1,NA,NA,TRBJ1-1,14,TGCGCCAGCAGCCAAGATTCTCAGGGAACTGAAGCTTTCTTT,CASSQDSQGTEAFF
TRBV28,NA,NA,TRBJ2-5,15,TGTGCCAGCAGGGGAGAGCGGGCGGCCCGGGAGACCCAGTACTTC,CASRGERAARETQYF
TRBV27,NA,NA,TRBJ2-1,16,TGTGCCAGCAGTTTATTTGGGCTAGCCGACTGGGATGAGCAGTTCTTC,CASSLFGLADWDEQFF
TRBV4-1,NA,NA,TRBJ1-4,15,TGCGCCAGCAGCCATTTCCTTTCGTCAGGTGAAAAACTGTTTTTT,CASSHFLSSGEKLFF
TRBV28,NA,TRBD1,TRBJ2-1,16,TGTGCCAGCAGTTTCTACAGGGGGGCCTCCGGCAATGAGCAGTTCTTC,CASSFYRGASGNEQFF
TRBV29-1,NA,TRBD2,TRBJ2-7,13,TGCAGCGTTCTGGCGGGAGGGCCCGGCGAGCAGTACTTC,CSVLAGGPGEQYF
TRBV9,NA,NA,TRBJ2-2,14,TGTGCCAGCAGCGTAGAACCCAACACCGGGGAGCTGTTTTTT,CASSVEPNTGELFF
TRBV28,NA,TRBD1,TRBJ1-2,16,TGTGCCAGCAGTCCAACCCGACAGGGGACTAACTATGGCTACACCTTC,CASSPTRQGTNYGYTF
TRBV18,NA,TRBD2,TRBJ2-1,15,TGTGCCAGCTCACCTAGCGGGAGGGCCTACAATGAGCAGTTCTTC,CASSPSGRAYNEQFF
TRBV11-2,NA,NA,TRBJ2-5,15,TGTGCCAGCAGCTCCCGTGAAGGGGGAGAAGAGACCCAGTACTTC,CASSSREGGEETQYF
TRBV19,NA,NA,TRBJ2-1,17,TGTGCCAGTAGTATAAAGGGTTTGGCGGGGCGAAACAATGAGCAGTTCTTC,CASSIKGLAGRNNEQFF
TRBV5-1,NA,NA,TRBJ2-1,14,TGCGCCAGCAGCTTGGGTATCAACACCGATGAGCAGTTCTTC,CASSLGINTDEQFF
TRBV28,NA,TRBD2,TRBJ2-3,13,TGTGCCAGCAGGGCGGGAGTTTCTGATACGCAGTATTTT,CASRAGVSDTQYF
TRBV11-3,NA,NA,TRBJ2-1,15,TGTGCCAGCAGCTCGCGTGTGGCGCCCGAGGGGGAGCAGTTCTTC,CASSSRVAPEGEQFF
TRBV7-6,NA,NA,TRBJ1-5,13,TGTGCCAGCAGCGGTACAGGAAATCAGCCCCAGCATTTT,CASSGTGNQPQHF
TRBV2,NA,NA,TRBJ2-2,13,TGTGCCAGCAGGAGGGACGGCTCCGGGGAGCTGTTTTTT,CASRRDGSGELFF
TRBV11-2,NA,NA,TRBJ2-2,15,TGTGCCAGCAGCTTAAAGGGACACGACACCGGGGAGCTGTTTTTT,CASSLKGHDTGELFF
TRBV2,NA,TRBD1,TRBJ1-2,14,TGTGCCAGCAGTGAAGCGTTGGGGACAGACGGCTACACCTTC,CASSEALGTDGYTF
TRBV7-3,NA,TRBD2,TRBJ2-1,19,TGTGCCAGCAGCCCGCCCAGCTCTCCGGGACTAGCGGGAGTCGATGAGCAGTTCTTC,CASSPPSSPGLAGVDEQFF
TRBV6-1,NA,NA,TRBJ2-1,16,TGTGCCAGCAGTGACTACAGGACGAGCATAACCGGTGAGCAGTTCTTC,CASSDYRTSITGEQFF
TRBV7-9,NA,TRBD1,TRBJ1-2,15,TGTGCCAGCAGCCATCCGGGACAGGGGGAGTATGGCTACACCTTC,CASSHPGQGEYGYTF
TRBV15,NA,NA,TRBJ2-2,15,TGTGCCACCAGCAGCGCAACAGGGTATCCCGGGGAGCTGTTTTTT,CATSSATGYPGELFF
TRBV6-6,NA,NA,TRBJ2-7,14,TGTGCCAGCAGTCCCCGGGACACCTACTACGAGCAGTACTTC,CASSPRDTYYEQYF
TRBV7-9,NA,TRBD2,TRBJ2-3,18,TGTGCCAGCAGAGGAACAATCCTAGCGGGAGGATACACAGATACGCAGTATTTT,CASRGTILAGGYTDTQYF
TRBV29-1,NA,NA,TRBJ2-7,13,TGCAGCGTTGATGTGGATAGCTCCTACGAGCAGTACTTC,CSVDVDSSYEQYF
TRBV25-1,NA,NA,TRBJ2-1,11,TGTGCCAGCAGTGGAGGGAATGAGCAGTTCTTC,CASSGGNEQFF
TRBV7-6,NA,TRBD2,TRBJ2-3,19,TGTGCCAGCAGCACCTATGGGACTAGCGGGAAGAGACTATCAGATACGCAGTATTTT,CASSTYGTSGKRLSDTQYF
TRBV6-1,NA,NA,TRBJ2-3,15,TGTGCCAGCAGTGAACATAGGTGGGGCACAGATACGCAGTATTTT,CASSEHRWGTDTQYF
TRBV28,NA,NA,TRBJ2-1,13,TGTGCCAGCAGTTTAGAGGTTTTCAATGAGCAGTTCTTC,CASSLEVFNEQFF
TRBV9,NA,TRBD1,TRBJ2-2,18,TGTGCCAGCAGCGTAGCTCGACAGGGGGAGTCAGTCTTCGGGGAGCTGTTTTTT,CASSVARQGESVFGELFF
TRBV6-5,NA,NA,TRBJ1-5,14,TGTGCCAGCAGCGTCAGGGGATTCAATCAGCCCCAGCATTTT,CASSVRGFNQPQHF
TRBV5-4,NA,NA,TRBJ1-1,14,TGTGCCAGGGGCGAAGTACAGGGAAGCACTGAAGCTTTCTTT,CARGEVQGSTEAFF